This entry lists 24 T cell receptor beta chains sequenced from one sample in a study of CD8 T cells in Susac syndrome. Random hexamers primed reverse transcription of about 0.5 to 1 ug RNA. One entry per CDR3 protein, called by TCRdb with MiXCR from the immunoSEQ multiplex PCR reads. This table has more than 200,000 distinct CDR3 sequences, 94% appearing once. The sequenced material came from CD4+ T cells from PBMCs. These TCRs come from a human donor with Susac syndrome.

This chain links TRBV20-1 with TRBJ1-3; D call uncertain. This CDR3 comprises 14 residues. V dropped 6 bases and J dropped 1 base, with 13 bases sitting between them. Germline V gene sequence: CDR1 DFQATT, CDR2 SNEGSKA (reference sequence). The CDR3 loop reads CSATGLMSGNTIYF. The CDR3 DNA is TGCAGTGCAACTGGACTGATGTCTGGAAACACCATATATTTT.

The V gene is TRBV12-3 or TRBV12-4, the J gene TRBJ1-4; 7 bases agree with TRBD1. The V gene end was trimmed by 5 bases and the J gene end by 7 bases; junction bases not matched to a gene: 7. CDR3 size: 14 residues. Written as DNA, the CDR3 is TGTGCCAGCAGTGTACAGGGGATGGGTGAAAAACTGTTTTTT. It translates to CASSVQGMGEKLFF.

The chain uses TRBV20-1 and TRBJ2-5; no firm D call. Germline V gene sequence: CDR1 DFQATT, CDR2 SNEGSKA (reference sequence). V was trimmed by 0 bases and J by 4 bases, leaving 6 bases between them. The CDR3 is made up of 12 amino acids. The CDR3 bases are TGCAGTGCTAGAGATGACGGAGAGACCCAGTACTTC. Its translation is CSARDDGETQYF.

The CDR3 DNA reads as TGTGCCAGCAGCTTATCGGGGGATGCTGAAGCTTTCTTT. Translated, it gives CASSLSGDAEAFF. This chain joins TRBV7-3 and TRBJ1-1, with TRBD1 as a possible D gene (5 bases). The CDR3 length is 13 residues. Trimming took 2 bases from V and 6 from J, leaving 10 bases between them. Germline assignment: CDR1 SGHTA and CDR2 FQGTGA.

The genes are TRBV4-3 and TRBJ2-3, with D possibly matching TRBD2 (5 bases). Per the germline V gene, CDR1 is LGHNA and CDR2 is YSLEER. The V and J ends lost 2 bases and 4 bases respectively, with 25 bases between them. The CDR3 has 19 residues. CDR3 DNA: TGCGCCAGCAGCCAAAACCTCATGAGGGTTTTCGGAAGTGCAGATACGCAGTATTTT. This sequence encodes CASSQNLMRVFGSADTQYF.

The chain's CDR3 is CASSLAGTGASGGYTF. Written as DNA, the CDR3 is TGTGCCAGCAGCTTAGCGGGGACAGGGGCCTCGGGAGGCTACACCTTC. The gene calls are TRBV7-9 and TRBJ1-2; TRBD1 matches at 10 bases. With V trimmed by 0 bases and J by 8 bases, 9 bases remained unmatched. Per the germline V gene, CDR1 is SEHNR and CDR2 is FQNEAQ (reference sequence). This CDR3 region has 16 residues.

The chain joins TRBV7-2 to TRBJ2-7; D is possibly TRBD1 (6 bases). The V end was cut by 6 bases, the J end by 4 bases, with 19 bases between. This CDR3 has 15 residues. Germline values: CDR1 SGHTA, CDR2 FQGNSA. The CDR3 region is CASSRQAGTVYEQYF. The CDR3 DNA follows: TGTGCCAGCAGTCGACAGGCCGGGACGGTTTACGAGCAGTACTTC.

The V call is TRBV29-1, the J call TRBJ1-1, with a possible D match to TRBD1 (6 bases). The ends were cut back, 4 bases at V and 1 base at J, with 10 bases in the middle. The germline CDR1 and CDR2 sequences are SQVTM and ANQGSEA. This CDR3 has 13 residues. The CDR3 DNA is TGCAGCGTTGCGGGGGGGGCGAACACTGAAGCTTTCTTT. Translating gives CSVAGGANTEAFF.

The genes are TRBV12-3 or TRBV12-4 and TRBJ1-3; no definite D call. V gave up 5 bases and J gave up 7 bases, with 12 bases separating them. The CDR3 contains 13 residues. The CDR3 is CASSPGYRNTIYF. The CDR3 region has the DNA TGTGCCAGCAGTCCGGGGTACCGGAACACCATATATTTT.

The chain employs TRBV30 and TRBJ2-3; TRBD1 might be the D (6 bases). The CDR3 runs to 15 residues. Germline CDR1 and CDR2: GTSNPN and SVGIG (reference sequence). V was clipped by 5 bases and J by 1 base, with 16 bases between them. CDR3 coding DNA: TGTGCCTGGGGGGCCCGACCAGGGGGCACAGATACGCAGTATTTT. Its protein product is CAWGARPGGTDTQYF.

The chain combines TRBV11-2 with TRBJ1-4; 9 bases fit TRBD1. Losses at the gene ends were 5 bases for V and 10 bases for J; bases not matched to a gene: 8. Germline lookup yields CDR1 SGHAT and CDR2 FQNNGV. CDR3 length: 14 amino acids. This CDR3 is CASSPPGTGRKLFF. Here the CDR3 DNA reads TGTGCCAGCAGCCCACCCGGGACAGGGCGAAAACTGTTTTTT.

The rearrangement uses TRBV27 and TRBJ1-2; 7 bases are a match to TRBD1. The CDR3 totals 15 residues. V lost 3 bases to trimming and J lost 6 bases; unmatched junction nucleotides: 10. Germline lookup yields CDR1 MNHEY and CDR2 SMNVEV (reference sequence). The DNA of the CDR3 is TGTGCCAGCAGTTTTAGTGGGACAGTGACGAATGGCTACACCTTC. Encoded protein: CASSFSGTVTNGYTF.

V gene TRBV20-1 combines with J gene TRBJ1-4, with a possible D match to TRBD1 (5 bases). V lost 3 bases and J lost 7, with 18 bases in between. Germline CDR1 is DFQATT and CDR2 is SNEGSKA (reference sequence). The CDR3 runs to 15 residues. Here the CDR3 reads CSASRGTGLSEKLFF. The CDR3, as DNA: TGCAGTGCTAGTAGGGGCACGGGGTTAAGTGAAAAACTGTTTTTT.

This clonotype showed up just once. The V gene is TRBV27, the J gene TRBJ1-5; possible D gene TRBD1, 5 bases. The germline V gene encodes CDR1 MNHEY and CDR2 SMNVEV (reference sequence). CDR3 size: 15 residues. Trimming stripped 2 bases from V and 6 bases from J, with 14 bases between. CDR3 DNA sequence: TGTGCCAGCAGTTTAGGGACCGGGCCGCGTCAGCCCCAGCATTTT. This translates into CASSLGTGPRQPQHF.

The chain carries TRBV20-1 and TRBJ1-3, with 8 bases identical to TRBD1. Per the germline V gene, CDR1 is DFQATT and CDR2 is SNEGSKA (reference sequence). The ends lost 6 bases at V and 2 bases at J; junction bases unmatched: 6. This CDR3 spans 14 amino acids. CDR3 in DNA: TGCAGTGCGGATAAACAGGGGGCTGGAAACACCATATATTTT. Translating gives CSADKQGAGNTIYF.

V is TRBV30 and J is TRBJ2-7; no clear D gene. CDR1 is GTSNPN, CDR2 SVGIG, per germline (reference sequence). The CDR3 is 14 amino acids. The V end was cut by 5 bases, the J end by 1 base, with 15 bases between. The CDR3 region has the DNA TGTGCCTGGGCTCCTAAGGACGGTTCCTACGAGCAGTACTTC. Encoded protein: CAWAPKDGSYEQYF.

This chain uses TRBV7-2 with TRBJ2-7; 7 bases are shared with TRBD1. V shed 5 bases, J shed 4 bases, and the junction held 8 bases outside the gene matches. Germline CDR1 SGHTA, CDR2 FQGNSA. The CDR3 is 14 amino acids. CDR3 nucleotides: TGTGCCAGCAGCCCTTCACAGGGGCCATACGAGCAGTACTTC. It yields the protein CASSPSQGPYEQYF.

The chain combines TRBV29-1 with TRBJ1-2; TRBD1 matches 9 bases. V was clipped by 7 bases and J by 4 bases; unmatched bases: 7. Germline values: CDR1 SQVTM, CDR2 ANQGSEA. The CDR3 covers 13 residues. CDR3 loop: CSATGGSGYGYTF. DNA of the CDR3: TGCAGCGCCACAGGGGGCAGTGGCTATGGCTACACCTTC.

The genes are TRBV28 and TRBJ2-5; D not resolved. The CDR3 has 15 amino acids. Germline V gene sequence: CDR1 MDHEN, CDR2 SYDVKM. V shed 7 bases and J shed 5 bases, with 20 bases lying between them. CDR3 sequence (DNA): TGTGCCAGCACCAAAGAATTAGGGTACGTCGAGACCCAGTACTTC. Translated, it gives CASTKELGYVETQYF.

The CDR3 sequence: CASSAKTHMNTEAFF. CDR3 sequence (DNA): TGTGCCAGCAGCGCCAAGACGCACATGAACACTGAAGCTTTCTTT. J is TRBJ1-1 and V is TRBV6-2 or TRBV6-3; no firm D call. The V end was cut by 6 bases, the J end by 0 bases, with 14 bases between. Germline V lookup: CDR1 MNHEY, CDR2 SVGEGT. The CDR3 spans 15 residues.

The genes are TRBV7-6 and TRBJ1-6; 9 positions match TRBD1. Per germline, CDR1 SGHVS and CDR2 FNYEAQ. The CDR3 sequence is 17 residues long. Germline trimming cut 7 bases from V and 8 bases from J; bases unmatched to any gene: 15. Written as DNA, the CDR3 is TGTGCCAGCAACTCCCCCAGAACAGGGGGCAAGGATTCACCCCTCCACTTT. Protein sequence: CASNSPRTGGKDSPLHF.

This clonotype appeared once. The gene calls are TRBV20-1 and TRBJ1-4, with 11 bases fitting TRBD1. With V trimmed by 3 bases and J by 7 bases, 4 bases remained unmatched. The CDR3 has 14 amino acids. CDR1 and CDR2 (germline): DFQATT, SNEGSKA (reference sequence). The chain's CDR3 is CSASPGTGGEKLFF. As DNA, the CDR3 is TGCAGTGCTAGTCCCGGGACAGGGGGTGAAAAACTGTTTTTT.

V usage is TRBV30 and J usage is TRBJ1-1; D call uncertain. Germline assignment: CDR1 GTSNPN and CDR2 SVGIG (reference sequence). V lost 1 base, J lost 0 bases, and 6 bases lay in between. The CDR3 runs to 13 residues. The CDR3 sequence: CAWSDQLNTEAFF. The CDR3 bases are TGTGCCTGGAGTGACCAGTTGAACACTGAAGCTTTCTTT.

This chain joins TRBV4-3 and TRBJ2-3, with 9 positions matching TRBD2. The CDR3 totals 16 residues. In germline, CDR1 is LGHNA, CDR2 YSLEER. Germline trimming cut 1 base from V and 4 bases from J; bases unmatched to any gene: 6. CDR3 in DNA: TGCGCCAGCAGCCAAGGGGGACTAGCAGTACCAGATACGCAGTATTTT. Protein: CASSQGGLAVPDTQYF.